These 22 T cell receptor beta chains were all obtained from the same sample, sequenced in a study of blood T cells in healthy people across ages (dated by TCRdb to 2013 to 2016). To prepare the library, 5' RACE was applied. Sequencing was carried out with an Illumina HiSeq 2500. The second PCR ran for about 6 to 11 cycles and used a J-beta primer mix along with a sample-barcoded 5' primer. TCRdb's own reprocessing of the public reads used fastp at Q25 and MiXCR and kept productive beta chains. Entries that share a CDR3 protein sequence are merged under the most common genes and DNA. Recorded for this sample are some 750,000 distinct CDR3 sequences; 22% of them occurred a single time. Around 21% of the sample comes from the top ten. Specimen: blood. These receptors were taken from a man aged 65 to 79 in good health.

This chain joins TRBV6-1 and TRBJ1-5; D remains ambiguous. There are 14 residues in the CDR3. Germline V gives CDR1 MNHNS, CDR2 SASEGT. Trimming cost V 7 bases and J 0 bases, with 10 bases left between them. The CDR3 coding sequence is TGTGCCAGCAAGATTCTGCTTAGCAATCAGCCCCAGCATTTT. Its protein product is CASKILLSNQPQHF.

The chain recombines TRBV7-8 with TRBJ2-1; no clear D. The J call may be in error: the DNA end matches TRBJ2-7 better. Germline-derived CDR1 and CDR2 are SGHVS and FQNEAQ. The CDR3 runs to 12 residues. This CDR3 is CASSLHSYEQYV. The CDR3 DNA reads as TGTGCCAGCAGCTTACACAGCTACGAGCAGTACGTC.

This sequence joins TRBV7-2 and TRBJ2-1; unclear D gene. The germline V gene encodes CDR1 SGHTA and CDR2 FQGNSA. The CDR3 has 16 residues. Trimming pared 5 bases from V and 2 bases from J, leaving 16 bases between. As DNA, the CDR3 is TGTGCCAGCAGCGAAAGAACCCTACCTCCCTACAATGAGCAGTTCTTC. Protein sequence: CASSERTLPPYNEQFF.

This chain joins TRBV5-4 and TRBJ2-3; no reliable D call. The germline gives CDR1 SGHNT, CDR2 YYREEE (reference sequence). The CDR3 has 17 amino acids. Trimming cost V 4 bases and J 3 bases, with 21 bases left between them. The CDR3 is CASSPSPKSVGTDTQYF. As DNA, the CDR3 is TGTGCCAGCAGCCCCAGTCCTAAGTCGGTGGGAACAGATACGCAGTATTTT.

The V call is TRBV12-3 or TRBV12-4, the J call TRBJ1-4, with no clear D. Trimming pared 6 bases from V and 4 bases from J, leaving 9 bases between. The length of the CDR3 is 13 residues. This CDR3 reads CASRRRVNEKLFF. The CDR3 bases are TGTGCCAGCAGGCGAAGGGTTAATGAAAAACTGTTTTTT.

The V gene is TRBV18, the J gene TRBJ1-5; D uncertain. Germline V gene data show CDR1 as KGHSH and CDR2 as LQKENI. V shed 3 bases and J shed 1 base, with 7 bases lying between them. CDR3 length: 14 amino acids. Written as DNA, the CDR3 is TGTGCCAGCTCACCGATATCCAGCAATCAGCCCCAGCATTTT. Translated, it gives CASSPISSNQPQHF.

Of note for this clonotype: The final CDR3 position lacks the conserved phenylalanine or tryptophan, pointing to a likely read error. V usage is TRBV5-1 and J usage is TRBJ1-2; D unclear. Per the germline V gene, CDR1 is SGHRS and CDR2 is YFSETQ. The CDR3 sequence is 14 residues long. V dropped 0 bases and J dropped 4 bases, with 10 bases sitting between them. The CDR3: CASSLVGQTYGYTL. DNA for the CDR3: TGCGCCAGCAGCTTGGTCGGGCAGACCTATGGCTACACCCTC.

The chain employs TRBV7-9 and TRBJ1-1, with D perhaps TRBD1 (6 bases). V lost 8 bases and J lost 0, with 13 bases in between. CDR3 length: 14 residues. CDR1 SEHNR and CDR2 FQNEAQ come from the germline V gene (reference sequence). CDR3 nucleotide sequence: TGTGCCAGCCTTTTAGGGGGGATGAACACTGAAGCTTTCTTT. It encodes CASLLGGMNTEAFF.

The rearrangement uses TRBV20-1 and TRBJ2-5, with 10 bases matching TRBD1. The end of the DNA fits TRBJ2-7 better, so the J call may be wrong. Per the germline V gene, CDR1 is DFQATT and CDR2 is SNEGSKA (reference sequence). This CDR3 is built from 14 residues. CDR3 in amino acids: CSASTGGAGYEQYF. In nucleotides, the CDR3 is TGCAGTGCTTCGACAGGGGGCGCTGGTTACGAGCAGTACTTC.

This clonotype was observed a few times. The J gene is TRBJ1-1, the V gene TRBV5-1; a weak D match, TRBD1 (5 bases). The length of the CDR3 is 15 residues. Deletions cut 4 bases from V and 0 bases from J, with 13 bases between. In germline, CDR1 is SGHRS, CDR2 YFSETQ. CDR3 nucleotide sequence: TGCGCCAGCAGCCCAGGGTACCGCATGAACACTGAAGCTTTCTTT. Amino acid sequence: CASSPGYRMNTEAFF.

This clonotype has ten or more counts. This chain joins TRBV5-1 and TRBJ1-2; D not resolved. V was clipped by 0 bases and J by 8 bases, with 8 bases between them. The CDR3 sequence is 12 residues long. The V gene's germline CDR1 is SGHRS and CDR2 YFSETQ. CDR3 region: CASSLGESGYTF. For the CDR3, the DNA is TGCGCCAGCAGCTTGGGGGAGTCCGGCTACACCTTC. Filled out from reference TRBV5-1 and TRBJ1-2, the complete variable domain reads KAGVTQTPRYLIKTRGQQVTLSCSPISGHRSVSWYQQTPGQGLQFLFEYFSETQRNKGNFPGRFSGRQFSNSRSEMNVSTLELGDSALYLCASSLGESGYTFGSGTRLTVV.

The chain is built from TRBV10-3 and TRBJ2-1; TRBD1 might be the D (6 bases). Trimming cost V 2 bases and J 6 bases, with 17 bases left between them. The CDR3 is made up of 16 amino acids. In germline, CDR1 is ENHRY, CDR2 SYGVKD. The CDR3 bases are TGTGCCATCAGTGAGCCTTTCGAAGCAGGGGTCAATGAGCAGTTCTTC. Translating it yields CAISEPFEAGVNEQFF.

The chain has TRBV28 and TRBJ2-7; D unclear. The CDR3 extends over 14 amino acids. Per germline, CDR1 MDHEN and CDR2 SYDVKM. Trimming took off 3 bases at V and 5 bases at J, with 14 bases between the two ends. This chain's CDR3 is CASSFVWGINEQYF. Written as DNA, the CDR3 is TGTGCCAGCAGTTTTGTTTGGGGTATCAACGAGCAGTACTTC.

The table lists this clonotype with a count of one. The rearrangement uses TRBV7-2 and TRBJ2-3; D ambiguous. V was pared by 2 bases and J by 4 bases, with 7 bases between. Germline CDR1 and CDR2: SGHTA and FQGNSA. CDR3 size: 13 residues. DNA of the CDR3: TGTGCCAGCAGCTTATATATATCAGATACGCAGTATTTT. Its protein product is CASSLYISDTQYF.

The genes are TRBV7-2 and TRBJ1-1; D is ambiguous. V gave up 7 bases and J gave up 0 bases, with 12 bases separating them. The CDR3 runs 14 residues. CDR1 is SGHTA, CDR2 FQGNSA, per germline. The CDR3 spells CASTLRGMNTEAFF. CDR3 in DNA: TGTGCCAGCACCCTTCGGGGAATGAACACTGAAGCTTTCTTT. Based on the CDR3 plus reference TRBV7-2 and TRBJ1-1, the full variable domain is GAGVSQSPSNKVTEKGKDVELRCDPISGHTALYWYRQSLGQGLEFLIYFQGNSAPDKSGLPSDRFSAERTGGSVSTLTIQRTQQEDSAVYLCASTLRGMNTEAFFGQGTRLTVV.

At least ten counts were recorded for this clonotype. V usage is TRBV5-1 and J usage is TRBJ1-1, with D unresolved. Germline CDR1 reads SGHRS; CDR2 reads YFSETQ. With 4 bases removed from V and 4 bases from J, the gap between germline ends came to 20 bases. The CDR3 runs to 16 residues. CDR3 coding DNA: TGCGCCAGCAGCCCCTGGACGGGAGGTTTCGGCACTGAAGCTTTCTTT. This encodes CASSPWTGGFGTEAFF.

The chain is built from TRBV4-1 and TRBJ2-5, with D possibly TRBD1 on 5 matching bases. Trimming removed 0 bases from V and 2 bases from J, with 13 bases in between. Germline assignment: CDR1 MGHRA and CDR2 YSYEKL. The CDR3 covers 16 residues. CDR3 residues: CASSQDPTERQETQYF. CDR3 coding DNA: TGCGCCAGCAGCCAAGACCCGACAGAACGTCAAGAGACCCAGTACTTC.

V and J are TRBV19 and TRBJ1-2; no definite D call. The CDR3 is 14 amino acids. V lost 2 bases and J 4 bases, leaving 11 bases between the germline ends. CDR1 and CDR2 (germline): LNHDA, SQIVND (reference sequence). CDR3 sequence reads: CASSINAEAYGYTF. The DNA of the CDR3 is TGTGCCAGTAGTATAAACGCGGAGGCCTATGGCTACACCTTC.

This clonotype was observed at least ten times. The chain has TRBV20-1 and TRBJ2-5; D perhaps matches TRBD1 (6 bases). The DNA end favors TRBJ2-7, so the J call may be wrong. Germline CDR1 reads DFQATT; CDR2 reads SNEGSKA (reference sequence). The CDR3 extends over 12 amino acids. The CDR3: CSASDRSYEQYF. In DNA, the CDR3 is TGCAGTGCCAGTGACAGGTCCTACGAGCAGTACTTC.

The CDR3 DNA sequence: TGTGCCAGCAGCCACAGCGGGGGGGCCTACAATGAGCAGTTCTTC. As protein: CASSHSGGAYNEQFF. J is TRBJ2-1 and V is TRBV4-2; 10 nucleotides agree with TRBD2. Germline CDR1 is LGHNA and CDR2 is YNFKEQ. V lost 3 bases to trimming and J lost 2 bases; unmatched junction nucleotides: 1. This CDR3 contains 15 residues.

This clonotype has only a few counts. The gene calls are TRBV4-3 and TRBJ2-5; 8 nucleotides align to TRBD1. The DNA end favors TRBJ2-7, so the J call may be wrong. The CDR3 consists of 16 residues. CDR1 is LGHNA and CDR2 is YSLEER in the germline V gene. CDR3 in amino acids: CASSLQRQGKRYEQYV. The CDR3 DNA sequence: TGCGCCAGCAGCCTCCAAAGACAGGGGAAACGCTACGAGCAGTACGTC.

This clonotype occurred a few times. One end of the junction is discordant with germline, which a read error may explain. The chain is built from TRBV12-3 or TRBV12-4 and TRBJ1-4; D unresolved. The CDR3 runs 12 residues. The CDR3 protein is CTSSLTTEKLFF. The CDR3 nucleotides are TGTACCAGCAGCTTGACGACGGAAAAACTGTTTTTT.